The entry that follows covers one TCR beta chain sequence. The data were obtained in a study of control samples from healthy donors and cancer patients. The CDR3 consists of 15 residues. J was trimmed by 4 bases and V by 5 bases; bases with no gene match: 7. The repertoire was sequenced with immunoSEQ multiplex PCR; TCRdb's copy has only in-frame clones and lacks some. The sample gives about 150,000 clones, approximately 94% of which show up once; about 5.8% is in the top ten. The sample comprised blood. The chain has TRBV23-1 and TRBJ1-2; TRBD1 matches at 10 bases. TRBV23-1 falls under the ORF class, with uncertain function. The sequence derives from a man aged 18 to 30 in good health. The CDR3 loop is CASSRPDRGSYGYTF. CDR3 DNA sequence: TGCGCCAGCAGTAGGCCGGACAGGGGGAGCTATGGCTACACCTTC.